One and the same sample provided the 27 T cell receptor beta chains below, sequenced in a study of T cell responses to AZD1222 COVID-19 vaccine. Assay used: immunoSEQ multiplex PCR; TCRdb lists only in-frame clones, some missing. The table records 200,000 to 250,000 clones, under 95% of them present only once. The sample consisted of peripheral blood, taken on day 0 of MenACWY control vaccination. These receptors all come from an adult in good health.

The chain links TRBV7-2 to TRBJ1-4, with TRBD1 as a possible D gene (6 bases). Trimming took 5 bases from V and 5 from J, leaving 9 bases between them. This CDR3 is 13 amino acids long. Germline V gene sequence: CDR1 SGHTA, CDR2 FQGNSA. This CDR3 reads CASSTGQNEKLFF. Here the CDR3 DNA reads TGTGCCAGCAGCACGGGACAAAATGAAAAACTGTTTTTT. Combining the CDR3 with reference TRBV7-2 and TRBJ1-4 gives the whole variable domain GAGVSQSPSNKVTEKGKDVELRCDPISGHTALYWYRQSLGQGLEFLIYFQGNSAPDKSGLPSDRFSAERTGGSVSTLTIQRTQQEDSAVYLCASSTGQNEKLFFGSGTQLSVL.

The chain uses TRBV7-9 and TRBJ1-2; D is unresolved. Per the germline V gene, CDR1 is SEHNR and CDR2 is FQNEAQ (reference sequence). The V end lost 1 base, the J end lost 0 bases, and 6 bases lay between the germline ends. This CDR3 has 14 residues. The CDR3 DNA sequence: TGTGCCAGCAGCTTAGAAGCACCTAACTATGGCTACACCTTC. Its protein product is CASSLEAPNYGYTF.

This rearrangement joins TRBV4-3 to TRBJ2-7; D remains ambiguous. V was trimmed by 5 bases and J by 3 bases, leaving 14 bases between them. Germline V CDR1 and CDR2: LGHNA, YSLEER. CDR3 length: 14 residues. The CDR3 reads CASSIQEKGYEQYF. The DNA for the CDR3 is TGCGCCAGCAGCATCCAGGAGAAGGGCTACGAGCAGTACTTC.

This clone is a singleton in its sample. The rearrangement uses TRBV4-1 and TRBJ1-4; 11 bases align to TRBD1. V was clipped by 0 bases and J by 10 bases; unmatched bases: 10. CDR1 and CDR2 from the germline V gene are MGHRA and YSYEKL. This CDR3 has 17 residues. The CDR3, as DNA: TGCGCCAGCAGCCAAGATCCTACCGGGACAGGGGGTCTAAAACTGTTTTTT. Amino acids: CASSQDPTGTGGLKLFF.

This rearrangement joins TRBV25-1 to TRBJ1-1; D unclear. V dropped 7 bases and J dropped 3 bases, with 15 bases sitting between them. Per the germline V gene, CDR1 is MGHDK and CDR2 is SYGVNS. This CDR3 spans 14 amino acids. The CDR3 region is CASTTGPRHTEAFF. The CDR3 bases are TGTGCCAGCACCACTGGGCCTAGGCACACTGAAGCTTTCTTT.

CDR3 in DNA: TGTGCCAGCAGCCAATGGGACAGCCAAAATGAGCAGTTCTTC. Its protein product is CASSQWDSQNEQFF. The chain employs TRBV7-2 and TRBJ2-1; 7 bases agree with TRBD1. The V and J ends lost 5 bases and 7 bases, in that order; junction bases with no gene match: 8. This CDR3 is built from 14 residues. CDR1 and CDR2 (germline): SGHTA, FQGNSA. The variable domain in full, completed from reference TRBV7-2 and TRBJ2-1, reads GAGVSQSPSNKVTEKGKDVELRCDPISGHTALYWYRQSLGQGLEFLIYFQGNSAPDKSGLPSDRFSAERTGGSVSTLTIQRTQQEDSAVYLCASSQWDSQNEQFFGPGTRLTVL.

This chain connects TRBV12-3 or TRBV12-4 to TRBJ2-1; 10 bases match TRBD1. The trim removed 6 bases at V and 15 bases at J, leaving 11 bases unmatched. CDR3 length: 13 residues. DNA of the CDR3: TGTGCCAGCAGGGAACGACAGGGGGCAAAGGGGTTCTTC. It specifies CASRERQGAKGFF.

This chain connects TRBV6-5 to TRBJ1-5, with 7 bases identical to TRBD1. There are 13 residues in the CDR3. Trimming took 10 bases from V and 1 from J; bases not matched to a gene: 4. CDR1 and CDR2 (germline): MNHEY, SVGAGI. CDR3 coding DNA: TGTGCCACCATGACAGGGAGCAATCAGCCCCAGCATTTT. Residues: CATMTGSNQPQHF.

The chain employs TRBV3-1 (or the pseudogene TRBV3-2) and TRBJ2-1; TRBD1 matches at 7 bases. Trimming took 0 bases from V and 0 from J; bases not matched to a gene: 2. Germline V gene sequence: CDR1 LGHDT, CDR2 YNNKEL (reference sequence). The CDR3 length is 16 residues. As DNA, the CDR3 is TGTGCCAGCAGCCAAGAGGGACAGAGCTCCTACAATGAGCAGTTCTTC. This codes for CASSQEGQSSYNEQFF.

The genes are TRBV18 and TRBJ1-2; 10 bases align to TRBD1. Losses at the gene ends were 3 bases for V and 5 bases for J; bases not matched to a gene: 6. Germline assignment: CDR1 KGHSH and CDR2 LQKENI. The CDR3 is 15 amino acids. CDR3 DNA sequence: TGTGCCAGCTCACCCGCGACAGGGGGCGTATATGGCTACACCTTC. This translates into CASSPATGGVYGYTF.

The chain has TRBV5-1 and TRBJ1-2; no reliable D call. This CDR3 spans 14 amino acids. The V gene lost 4 bases and the J gene lost 4 bases, with 14 bases spanning the gap. The germline V gene has CDR1 SGHRS and CDR2 YFSETQ. CDR3 nucleotide sequence: TGCGCCAGCAGCCTAGCGGGGAACGGCTATGGCTACACCTTC. This sequence encodes CASSLAGNGYGYTF. Together with reference TRBV5-1 and TRBJ1-2, the CDR3 gives the full variable domain: KAGVTQTPRYLIKTRGQQVTLSCSPISGHRSVSWYQQTPGQGLQFLFEYFSETQRNKGNFPGRFSGRQFSNSRSEMNVSTLELGDSALYLCASSLAGNGYGYTFGSGTRLTVV.

The rearrangement uses TRBV3-1 (or the pseudogene TRBV3-2) and TRBJ1-2, with D tentatively TRBD1 (6 bases). V was clipped by 5 bases and J by 4 bases, with 11 bases between them. Germline V gives CDR1 LGHDT, CDR2 YNNKEL (reference sequence). The CDR3 totals 13 residues. CDR3 loop: CASSIQGAYGYTF. Written as DNA, the CDR3 is TGTGCCAGCAGCATACAGGGCGCCTATGGCTACACCTTC.

The V and J genes are TRBV7-9 and TRBJ1-2; tentative D call: TRBD1 (6 bases). V was cut by 6 bases and J by 12 bases, with 17 bases left in between. The CDR3 consists of 12 residues. Germline assignment: CDR1 SEHNR and CDR2 FQNEAQ (reference sequence). CDR3 protein: CASSTGGHKNTF. For the CDR3, the DNA is TGTGCCAGCAGTACGGGGGGCCACAAGAACACCTTC.

The chain is built from TRBV5-4 and TRBJ1-2, with TRBD1 identical over 7 bases. The trim removed 4 bases at V and 4 bases at J, leaving 4 bases unmatched. The germline gives CDR1 SGHNT, CDR2 YYREEE (reference sequence). The CDR3 extends over 13 amino acids. CDR3 in amino acids: CASSINRGYGYTF. In nucleotides, the CDR3 is TGTGCCAGCAGCATAAACAGGGGCTATGGCTACACCTTC.

A few counts support this clone. The V call is TRBV5-1, the J call TRBJ1-1; D call uncertain. The germline V gene has CDR1 SGHRS and CDR2 YFSETQ. This CDR3 has 15 residues. V shed 1 base and J shed 1 base, with 11 bases lying between them. CDR3 amino acids: CASSLNQVSNTEAFF. CDR3 sequence (DNA): TGCGCCAGCAGCTTGAATCAGGTATCGAACACTGAAGCTTTCTTT.

This clone was detected only once. V usage is TRBV18 and J usage is TRBJ1-3; D not certain. The CDR3 length is 15 residues. Germline V gene data show CDR1 as KGHSH and CDR2 as LQKENI. V lost 1 base to trimming and J lost 0 bases, with 7 bases between them. DNA of the CDR3: TGTGCCAGCTCACCACGGTCGGTCTCTGGAAACACCATATATTTT. Encoded protein: CASSPRSVSGNTIYF.

V and J are TRBV27 and TRBJ2-1; D assignment may be TRBD1 or TRBD2 (5 bases each). Germline assignment: CDR1 MNHEY and CDR2 SMNVEV (reference sequence). Trimming shortened V by 3 bases and J by 0 bases, and 6 bases separated the two germline ends. This CDR3 has 14 residues. In nucleotides, the CDR3 is TGTGCCAGCAGTTTTGGGGGCTCCTACAATGAGCAGTTCTTC. It encodes CASSFGGSYNEQFF.

The CDR3 loop reads CASSQAGRFSGNTIYF. The CDR3 nucleotides are TGTGCCAGCAGCCAAGCTGGACGTTTCTCTGGAAACACCATATATTTT. The genes are TRBV3-1 (or the pseudogene TRBV3-2) and TRBJ1-3; the D is unclear. Germline values: CDR1 LGHDT, CDR2 YNNKEL (reference sequence). V dropped 1 base and J dropped 0 bases, with 10 bases sitting between them. This CDR3 comprises 16 residues.

Worth noting for this clone: A much bigger clone sits one base away, suggesting this may be a read error. The chain links TRBV6-2 or TRBV6-3 to TRBJ2-7, with D possibly called TRBD1 or TRBD2 (5 bases each). V lost 5 bases and J lost 3, with 5 bases in between. The CDR3 length is 11 residues. Germline-derived CDR1 and CDR2 are MNHEY and SVGEGT. CDR3 sequence: CASSGGYEQYF. The DNA for the CDR3 is TGTGCCAGCAGTGGGGGCTACGAGCAGTACTTC.

The chain joins TRBV5-4 to TRBJ1-1, with D possibly matching TRBD1 (5 bases). The V and J ends lost 4 bases and 3 bases respectively, with 13 bases between them. Germline V gene data show CDR1 as SGHNT and CDR2 as YYREEE (reference sequence). The CDR3 is 14 residues long. CDR3 amino acids: CASSTGTQYTEAFF. For the CDR3, the DNA is TGTGCCAGCAGCACCGGGACCCAATACACTGAAGCTTTCTTT.

The chain uses TRBV5-5 and TRBJ1-2, with 8 nucleotides matching TRBD1. Trimming took 2 bases from V and 0 from J; bases not matched to a gene: 9. The V gene's germline CDR1 is SGHKS and CDR2 YYEKEE (reference sequence). The CDR3 totals 17 residues. The CDR3 DNA reads TGTGCCAGCAGCTTCCCGCCCGGGACAGGAGCTAACTATGGCTACACCTTC. It encodes CASSFPPGTGANYGYTF.

The gene calls are TRBV6-4 and TRBJ1-5, with 8 bases aligning to TRBD1. The CDR3 runs 16 residues. Germline V lookup: CDR1 MRHNA, CDR2 SNTAGT. V lost 2 bases and J lost 9; bases outside the gene matches: 12. The CDR3 coding sequence is TGTGCCAGCAGTGACGCCCGGGACAGGCCCGATCGGCCCCAGCATTTT. It is translated as CASSDARDRPDRPQHF.

Notes on this clone: Other DNA sequences in the sample encode the same CDR3. CDR3 nucleotides: TGTGCCAGCAGCTGGGGGAATCAGCCCCAGCATTTT. This codes for CASSWGNQPQHF. The rearrangement uses TRBV28 and TRBJ1-5; D is possibly TRBD1 (5 bases). This CDR3 spans 12 amino acids. Trimming took 6 bases from V and 4 from J, leaving 7 bases between them. Germline CDR1 and CDR2: MDHEN and SYDVKM.

This clone was found once. The rearrangement uses TRBV11-1 and TRBJ2-7; TRBD2 agrees at 8 bases. The CDR3 sequence is 15 residues long. CDR1 is SGHAT and CDR2 is FQDESV in the germline V gene (reference sequence). After removal of 5 bases from V and 0 bases from J, the junction contained 6 bases not matched to a gene. CDR3 region: CASSHGGAVSYEQYF. DNA of the CDR3: TGTGCCAGCAGCCACGGGGGGGCTGTCTCCTACGAGCAGTACTTC.

The gene calls are TRBV28 and TRBJ1-2, with D possibly matching TRBD1 (6 bases). Germline CDR1 is MDHEN and CDR2 is SYDVKM. This CDR3 has 12 amino acids. The V end was cut by 5 bases, the J end by 8 bases, with 12 bases between. The CDR3 bases are TGTGCCAGCAGTAAACAGGGTCTAGGCTACACCTTC. This encodes CASSKQGLGYTF.

The rearrangement uses TRBV18 and TRBJ2-7, with D perhaps TRBD2 (5 bases). The CDR3 has 17 amino acids. V lost 0 bases and J 4 bases, leaving 19 bases between the germline ends. Germline V CDR1 and CDR2: KGHSH, LQKENI. Written as DNA, the CDR3 is TGTGCCAGCTCACCACCGTTCGCCGGGATCACCTTTTACGAGCAGTACTTC. Amino acids: CASSPPFAGITFYEQYF.

The chain couples TRBV9 to TRBJ1-2; D not resolved. This CDR3 has 13 residues. CDR1 is SGDLS and CDR2 is YYNGEE in the germline V gene. Deletions cut 3 bases from V and 7 bases from J, with 13 bases between. This CDR3 reads CASSAILDSGYTF. CDR3 nucleotides: TGTGCCAGCAGCGCGATATTAGATTCTGGCTACACCTTC.